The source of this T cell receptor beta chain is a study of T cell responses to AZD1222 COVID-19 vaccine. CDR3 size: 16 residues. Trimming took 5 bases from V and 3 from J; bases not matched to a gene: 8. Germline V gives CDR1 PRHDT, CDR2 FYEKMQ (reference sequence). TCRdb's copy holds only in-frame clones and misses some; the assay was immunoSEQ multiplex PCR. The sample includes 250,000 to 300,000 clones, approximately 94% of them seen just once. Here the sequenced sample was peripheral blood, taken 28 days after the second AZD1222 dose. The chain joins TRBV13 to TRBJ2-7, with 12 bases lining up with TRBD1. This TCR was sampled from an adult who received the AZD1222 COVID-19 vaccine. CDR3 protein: CASSATGTGGFYEQYF. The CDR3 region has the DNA TGTGCCAGCAGCGCAACCGGGACAGGGGGCTTCTACGAGCAGTACTTC.